This T cell receptor beta chain was sequenced in a study of radiotherapy plus CTLA-4 blockade in lung cancer. Details on this clone: Its antigen remains unidentified.

Study findings and constraints: Radiotherapy with ipilimumab was followed by blood expansion of tumor-derived clones.

Focal radiation plus CTLA-4 blockade with ipilimumab was given to patients with chemo-refractory metastatic non-small-cell lung cancer. Sequencing used immunoSEQ multiplex PCR; TCRdb keeps in-frame clones, though not all of them. The sample lists more than 10,000 clones; around 80% were seen once. The sample consisted of peripheral blood, taken from a patient treated with radiotherapy plus ipilimumab. The clonotype comes from a human donor with non-small cell lung cancer that progressed on radiotherapy plus ipilimumab.

The CDR3 DNA is TGCGCCAGCAGCTATTCCGGGACAGGCTACGAGCAGTACTTC. Amino acids: CASSYSGTGYEQYF. This sequence joins TRBV5-1 and TRBJ2-7, with TRBD1 identical over 8 bases. The CDR3 is 14 amino acids. V was clipped by 3 bases and J by 3 bases; unmatched bases: 5. The germline V gene encodes CDR1 SGHRS and CDR2 YFSETQ.